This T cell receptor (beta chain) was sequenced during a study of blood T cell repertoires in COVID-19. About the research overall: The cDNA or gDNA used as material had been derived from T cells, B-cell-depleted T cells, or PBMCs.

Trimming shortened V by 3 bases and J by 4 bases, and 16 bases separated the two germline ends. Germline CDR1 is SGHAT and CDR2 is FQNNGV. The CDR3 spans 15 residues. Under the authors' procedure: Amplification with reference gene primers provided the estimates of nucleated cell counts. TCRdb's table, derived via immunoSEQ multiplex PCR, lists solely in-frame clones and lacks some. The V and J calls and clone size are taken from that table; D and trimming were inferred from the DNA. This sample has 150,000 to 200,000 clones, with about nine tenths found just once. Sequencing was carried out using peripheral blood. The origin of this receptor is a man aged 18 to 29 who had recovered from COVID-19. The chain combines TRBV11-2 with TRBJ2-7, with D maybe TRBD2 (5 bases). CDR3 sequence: CASSLEASNGYEQYF. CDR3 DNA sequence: TGTGCCAGCAGCTTGGAGGCCAGCAACGGGTACGAGCAGTACTTC.